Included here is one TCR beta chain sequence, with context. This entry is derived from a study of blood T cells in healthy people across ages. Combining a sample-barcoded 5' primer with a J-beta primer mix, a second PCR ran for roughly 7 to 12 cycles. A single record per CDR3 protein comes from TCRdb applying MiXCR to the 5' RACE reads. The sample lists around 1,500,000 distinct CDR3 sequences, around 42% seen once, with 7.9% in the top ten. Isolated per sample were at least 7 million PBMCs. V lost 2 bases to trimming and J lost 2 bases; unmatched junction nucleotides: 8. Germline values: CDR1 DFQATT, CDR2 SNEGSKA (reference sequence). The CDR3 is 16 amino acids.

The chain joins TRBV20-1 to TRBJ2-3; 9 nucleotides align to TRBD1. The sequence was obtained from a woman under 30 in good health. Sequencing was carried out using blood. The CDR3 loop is CSARHPGQGSTDTQYF. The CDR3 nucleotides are TGCAGTGCTAGACACCCCGGACAGGGGTCCACAGATACGCAGTATTTT.